The entry below describes one TCR beta chain. The antigen remains undetermined. This record comes from a study of PD-L1 blockade in urothelial cancer. Overall study: The patients first took atezolizumab in 2014, receiving 1,200 mg intravenously every 3 weeks. Blood was analyzed 3 weeks (second dose) and 6 weeks after treatment start. Between 0 and 3 chemotherapy regimens preceded treatment for each patient.

General study findings and limits: Greater 3-week expansion of tumor-associated blood clones was recorded for durable-benefit patients.

Using immunoSEQ multiplex PCR, the repertoire was profiled, and TCRdb retains in-frame clones only, with some absent. This sample has about 81,000 clones; more than 90% occur once, and the top ten carry over 9%. This clonotype originated in a man aged 60 to 75 with urothelial cancer. Sequenced here: PBMCs, sampled around atezolizumab (anti-PD-L1) treatment.

DNA of the CDR3: TGTGCCAGCAGCTTAGCGCTTGACAGGGGACAAGAGACCCAGTACTTC. Translating it yields CASSLALDRGQETQYF. The J gene is TRBJ2-5, the V gene TRBV7-6; 8 bases align to TRBD1. The CDR3 has 16 amino acids. The germline gives CDR1 SGHVS, CDR2 FNYEAQ. Losses at the gene ends were 0 bases for V and 2 bases for J; bases not matched to a gene: 5.